This TCR beta chain was sequenced in a study of Ad26.COV2.S vaccination and SARS-CoV-2 variants. General study results and limits: Assessments of TCR breadth and depth may have underestimated the total T cell responses. Vaccine and placebo recipients had comparable breadth of non-spike TCRs. Post-vaccination breadth of spike-specific CD8+ and CD4+ T cell responses was reportedly substantial.

Described treatment: 15 to 20 received Ad26.COV2.S at low or high dose, single or two shots; about 5 received placebo; per-sample allocation not given. Material that was analyzed had been drawn on day 63 after the first vaccine or placebo injection. An adult donor aged 18-55 years was enrolled in Boston. V was cut by 7 bases and J by 1 base, with 14 bases left in between. Per germline, CDR1 ENHRY and CDR2 SYGVKD. CDR3 length: 15 amino acids. To note about this clone: The target antigen is unknown.

Method: immunoSEQ multiplex PCR; TCRdb's copy keeps in-frame clones and lacks some. The table shows roughly 300,000 clones, with 80% to 90% occurring only once. This sample comprised peripheral blood, obtained in a trial of Ad26.COV2.S vaccine versus placebo. V and J are TRBV10-3 and TRBJ2-1; D possibly corresponds to TRBD1 (5 bases). The receptor was isolated from a person aged 18-60 years who received the Ad26.COV2.S COVID-19 vaccine or a placebo. CDR3 loop: CAINPGWGSYNEQFF. Written as DNA, the CDR3 is TGTGCCATCAATCCAGGGTGGGGATCCTACAATGAGCAGTTCTTC.